This T cell receptor beta chain derives from a study of control samples from healthy donors and cancer patients. TCRdb's copy holds only in-frame clones and misses some; the assay was immunoSEQ multiplex PCR. The table records some 130,000 clones, more than 80% of them present only once. Sequences were obtained from blood. The TCR comes from a man aged 40-55 years in good health.

CDR3 sequence: CASSFSGGKETQYF. CDR3 sequence (DNA): TGTGCCAGCAGCTTTTCAGGGGGGAAAGAGACCCAGTACTTC. The chain uses TRBV28 and TRBJ2-5, with a possible D match to TRBD1 (7 bases). Trimming removed 6 bases at V and 3 bases at J, with 14 bases between. The CDR3 contains 14 residues. CDR1 is MDHEN, CDR2 SYDVKM, per germline.